This T cell receptor (beta chain) was captured by sequencing in a study of shared clonotypes between healthy human individuals. Method: immunoSEQ multiplex PCR; TCRdb's copy keeps in-frame clones and lacks some. This sample has 1,100,000 or so clones; 75% to 85% occur once, and the top ten carry about 0.52%. In this sample, this clone turned up a few times. This CDR3 region has 15 residues. Germline CDR1 reads LGHNA; CDR2 reads YSLEER. V lost 3 bases to trimming and J lost 8 bases, with 16 bases between them. The specimen sequenced was memory CD4+ T cells from PBMCs. Subset denoted: CD45RA-negative fraction. The V and J genes are TRBV4-3 and TRBJ1-4, with a tentative D call TRBD1 (5 bases). This TCR derives from a man between 18 and 35 years old in good health. Some clones in this sample may be carry-over from other donors' samples. As DNA, the CDR3 is TGCGCCAGCAGCCAGCTCAAAGAAGGGACGGAAAAACTGTTTTTT. Translating it yields CASSQLKEGTEKLFF.